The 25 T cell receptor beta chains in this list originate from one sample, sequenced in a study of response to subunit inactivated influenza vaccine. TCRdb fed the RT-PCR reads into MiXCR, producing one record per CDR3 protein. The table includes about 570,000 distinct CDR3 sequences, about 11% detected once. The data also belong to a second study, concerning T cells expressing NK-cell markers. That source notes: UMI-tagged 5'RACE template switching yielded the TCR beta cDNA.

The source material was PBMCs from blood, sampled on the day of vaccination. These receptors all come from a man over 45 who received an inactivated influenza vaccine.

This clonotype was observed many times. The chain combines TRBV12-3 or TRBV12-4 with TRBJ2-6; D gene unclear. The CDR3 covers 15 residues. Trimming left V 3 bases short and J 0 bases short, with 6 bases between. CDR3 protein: CASSFSNSGANVLTF. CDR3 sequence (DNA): TGTGCCAGCAGTTTCAGCAACTCTGGGGCCAACGTCCTGACTTTC.

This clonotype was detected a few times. CDR3 in amino acids: CASSFSGERYF. The CDR3 DNA sequence: TGTGCCAGCAGTTTTTCGGGGGAGAGGTACTTC. The V gene is TRBV28, the J gene TRBJ2-7; D is possibly TRBD2 (6 bases). Germline V gene sequence: CDR1 MDHEN, CDR2 SYDVKM. There are 11 residues in the CDR3. Trimming took 3 bases from V and 12 from J, leaving 12 bases between them. The entire variable domain, with the rest obtained from reference TRBV28 and TRBJ2-7, is as follows: DVKVTQSSRYLVKRTGEKVFLECVQDMDHENMFWYRQDPGLGLRLIYFSYDVKMKEKGDIPEGYSVSREKKERFSLILESASTNQTSMYLCASSFSGERYFGPGTRLTVT.

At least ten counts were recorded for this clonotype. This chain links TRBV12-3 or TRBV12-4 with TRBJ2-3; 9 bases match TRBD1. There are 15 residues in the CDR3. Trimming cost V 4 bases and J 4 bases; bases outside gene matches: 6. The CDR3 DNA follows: TGTGCCAGCAGTTCCCCGGACAGGGGCGCAGATACGCAGTATTTT. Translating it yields CASSSPDRGADTQYF.

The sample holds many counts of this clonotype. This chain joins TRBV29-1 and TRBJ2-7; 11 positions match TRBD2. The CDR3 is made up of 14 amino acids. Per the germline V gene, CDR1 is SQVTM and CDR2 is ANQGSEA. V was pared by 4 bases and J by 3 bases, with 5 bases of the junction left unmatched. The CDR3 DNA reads TGCAGCGTTGGAACTAGCGGGAGAGACTACGAGCAGTACTTC. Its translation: CSVGTSGRDYEQYF.

The CDR3 DNA reads TGTGCCAGCACCTACGGAGACCTCAATGAGCAGTTCTTC. Protein sequence: CASTYGDLNEQFF. This chain joins TRBV9 and TRBJ2-1; D not resolved. The CDR3 is made up of 13 amino acids. Trimming removed 6 bases at V and 6 bases at J, with 13 bases between. Germline V lookup: CDR1 SGDLS, CDR2 YYNGEE.

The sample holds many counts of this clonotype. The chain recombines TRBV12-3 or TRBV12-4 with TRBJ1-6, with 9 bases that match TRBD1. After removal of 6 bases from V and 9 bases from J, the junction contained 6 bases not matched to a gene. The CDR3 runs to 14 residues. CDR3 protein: CASSEQGAGSPLHF. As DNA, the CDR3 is TGTGCCAGCAGCGAACAGGGGGCAGGTTCACCCCTCCACTTT.

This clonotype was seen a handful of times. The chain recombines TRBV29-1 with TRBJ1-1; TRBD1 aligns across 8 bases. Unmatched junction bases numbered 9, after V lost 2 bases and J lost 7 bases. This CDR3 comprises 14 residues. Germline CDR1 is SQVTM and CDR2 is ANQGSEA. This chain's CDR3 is CSVERSDRGFEAFF. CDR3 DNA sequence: TGCAGCGTTGAACGCTCAGACAGGGGATTTGAAGCTTTCTTT.

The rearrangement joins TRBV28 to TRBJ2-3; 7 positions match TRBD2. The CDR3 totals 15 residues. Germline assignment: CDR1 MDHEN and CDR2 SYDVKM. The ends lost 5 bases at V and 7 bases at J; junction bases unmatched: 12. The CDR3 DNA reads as TGTGCCAGCAGTGGCTATTGGGGGGGGTTGAATACGCAGTATTTT. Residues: CASSGYWGGLNTQYF.

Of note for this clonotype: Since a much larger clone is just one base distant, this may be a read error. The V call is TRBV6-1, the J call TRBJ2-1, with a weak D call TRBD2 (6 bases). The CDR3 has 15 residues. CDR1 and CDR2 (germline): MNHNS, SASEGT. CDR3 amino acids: CASRTTRTVYNEQLF. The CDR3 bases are TGTGCCAGCAGAACGACTAGAACGGTTTACAATGAGCAGTTGTTC.

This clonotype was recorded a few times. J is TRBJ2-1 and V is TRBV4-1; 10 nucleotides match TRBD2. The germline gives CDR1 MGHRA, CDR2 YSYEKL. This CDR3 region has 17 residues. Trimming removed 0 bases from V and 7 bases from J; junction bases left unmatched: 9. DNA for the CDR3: TGCGCCAGCAGCCAAGAAGGGTGGCCTAGCGGGGGTAATGAGCAGTTCTTC. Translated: CASSQEGWPSGGNEQFF.

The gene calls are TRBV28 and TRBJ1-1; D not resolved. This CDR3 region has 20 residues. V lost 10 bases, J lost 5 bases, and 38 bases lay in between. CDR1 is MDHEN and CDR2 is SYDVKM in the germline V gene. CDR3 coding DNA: TGTGCCATGGGCCCCGGGCACAGCGGCCCCGGAAAGGATCGTAGGACTGAAGCTTTCTTT. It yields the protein CAMGPGHSGPGKDRRTEAFF.

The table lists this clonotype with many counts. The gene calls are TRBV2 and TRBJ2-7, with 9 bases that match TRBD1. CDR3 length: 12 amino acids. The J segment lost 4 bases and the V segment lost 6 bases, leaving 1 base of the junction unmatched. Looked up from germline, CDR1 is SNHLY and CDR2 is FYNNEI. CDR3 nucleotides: TGTGCCAGCAGGACAGGGGGATACGAGCAGTACTTC. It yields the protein CASRTGGYEQYF.

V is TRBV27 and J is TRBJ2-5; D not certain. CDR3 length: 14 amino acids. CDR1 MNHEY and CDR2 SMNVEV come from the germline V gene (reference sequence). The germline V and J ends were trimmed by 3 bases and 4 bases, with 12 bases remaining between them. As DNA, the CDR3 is TGTGCCAGCAGTTTGAGTCTACACGGAGAGACCCAGTACTTC. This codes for CASSLSLHGETQYF.

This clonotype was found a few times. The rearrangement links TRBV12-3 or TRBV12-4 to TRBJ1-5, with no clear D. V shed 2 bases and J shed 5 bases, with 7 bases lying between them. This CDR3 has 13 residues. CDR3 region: CASSLWEDQPQHF. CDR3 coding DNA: TGTGCCAGCAGTTTATGGGAGGATCAGCCCCAGCATTTT.

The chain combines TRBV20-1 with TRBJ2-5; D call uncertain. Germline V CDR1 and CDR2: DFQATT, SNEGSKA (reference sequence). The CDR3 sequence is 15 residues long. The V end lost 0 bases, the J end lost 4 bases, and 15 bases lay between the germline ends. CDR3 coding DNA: TGCAGTGCTAGAGATTCGACTCACGGACGAGAGACCCAGTACTTC. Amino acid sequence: CSARDSTHGRETQYF.

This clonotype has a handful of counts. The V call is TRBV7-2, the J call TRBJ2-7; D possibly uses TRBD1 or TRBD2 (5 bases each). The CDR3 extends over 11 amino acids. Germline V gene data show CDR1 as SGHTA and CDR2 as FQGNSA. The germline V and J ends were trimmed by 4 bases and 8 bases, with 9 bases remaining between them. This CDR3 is CASSSSGQQYF. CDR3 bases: TGTGCCAGCAGCTCTTCGGGACAGCAGTACTTC.

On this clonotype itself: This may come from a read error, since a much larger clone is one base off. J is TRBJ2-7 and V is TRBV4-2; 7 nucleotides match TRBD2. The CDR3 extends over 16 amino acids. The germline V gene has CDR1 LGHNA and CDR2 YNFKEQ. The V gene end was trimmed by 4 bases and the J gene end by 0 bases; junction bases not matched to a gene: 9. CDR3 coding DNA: TGTGCCAGCAGCCGATCCGACGGGGGGAGCTCCTACGAGCAGTACTTC. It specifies CASSRSDGGSSYEQYF.

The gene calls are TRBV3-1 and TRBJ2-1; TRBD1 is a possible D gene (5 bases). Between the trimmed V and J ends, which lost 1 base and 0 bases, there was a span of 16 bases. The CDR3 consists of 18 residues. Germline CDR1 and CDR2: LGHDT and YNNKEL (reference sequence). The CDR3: CASSQGRQSPFSYNEQFF. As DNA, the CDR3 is TGTGCCAGCAGCCAAGGTCGACAGTCTCCATTCTCCTACAATGAGCAGTTCTTC.

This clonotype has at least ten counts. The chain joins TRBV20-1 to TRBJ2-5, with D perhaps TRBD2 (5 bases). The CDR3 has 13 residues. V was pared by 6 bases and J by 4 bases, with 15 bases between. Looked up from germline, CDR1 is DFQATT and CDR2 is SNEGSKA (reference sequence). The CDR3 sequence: CSAPLSGGETQYF. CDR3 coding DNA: TGCAGTGCCCCTCTCAGCGGAGGAGAGACCCAGTACTTC.

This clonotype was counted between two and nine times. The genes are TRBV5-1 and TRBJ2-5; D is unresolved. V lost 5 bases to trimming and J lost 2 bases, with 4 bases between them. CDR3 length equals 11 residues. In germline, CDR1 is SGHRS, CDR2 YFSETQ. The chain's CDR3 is CASRPQETQYF. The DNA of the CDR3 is TGCGCCAGCAGGCCTCAAGAGACCCAGTACTTC.

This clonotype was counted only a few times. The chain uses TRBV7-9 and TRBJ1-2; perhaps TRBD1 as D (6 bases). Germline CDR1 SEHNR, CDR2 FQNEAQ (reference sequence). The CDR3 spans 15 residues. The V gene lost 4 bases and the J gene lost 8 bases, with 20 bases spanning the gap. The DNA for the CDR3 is TGTGCCAGCAGCTCCGGGGGCCTGGTTCCCTACGGCTACACCTTC. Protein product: CASSSGGLVPYGYTF. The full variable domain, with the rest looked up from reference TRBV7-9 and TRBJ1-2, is DTGVSQNPRHKITKRGQNVTFRCDPISEHNRLYWYRQTLGQGPEFLTYFQNEAQLEKSRLLSDRFSAERPKGSFSTLEIQRTEQGDSAMYLCASSSGGLVPYGYTFGSGTRLTVV.

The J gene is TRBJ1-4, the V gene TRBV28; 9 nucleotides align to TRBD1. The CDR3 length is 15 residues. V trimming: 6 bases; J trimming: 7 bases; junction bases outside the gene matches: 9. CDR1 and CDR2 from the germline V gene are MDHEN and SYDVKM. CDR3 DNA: TGTGCCAGCAGACCTGACAGGGGGGAAGGTGAAAAACTGTTTTTT. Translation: CASRPDRGEGEKLFF.

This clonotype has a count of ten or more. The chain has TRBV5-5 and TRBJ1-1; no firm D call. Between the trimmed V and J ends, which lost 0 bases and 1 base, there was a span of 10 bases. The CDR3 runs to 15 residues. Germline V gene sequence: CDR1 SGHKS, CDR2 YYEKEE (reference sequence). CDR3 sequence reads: CASSLEWLPNTEAFF. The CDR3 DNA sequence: TGTGCCAGCAGCTTGGAGTGGTTACCGAACACTGAAGCTTTCTTT.

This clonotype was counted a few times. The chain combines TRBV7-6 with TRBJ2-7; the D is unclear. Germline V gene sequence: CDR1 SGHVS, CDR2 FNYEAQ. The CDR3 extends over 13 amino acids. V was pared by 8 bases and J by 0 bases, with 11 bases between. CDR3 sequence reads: CASGQHSSYEQYF. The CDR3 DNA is TGTGCCAGCGGCCAACATAGCTCCTACGAGCAGTACTTC.

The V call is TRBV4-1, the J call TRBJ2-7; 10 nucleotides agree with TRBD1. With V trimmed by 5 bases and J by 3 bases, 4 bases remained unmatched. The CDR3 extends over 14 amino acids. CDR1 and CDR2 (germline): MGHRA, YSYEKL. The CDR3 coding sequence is TGCGCCAGCAGCAGGGGACAGGGGTACTACGAGCAGTACTTC. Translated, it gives CASSRGQGYYEQYF.